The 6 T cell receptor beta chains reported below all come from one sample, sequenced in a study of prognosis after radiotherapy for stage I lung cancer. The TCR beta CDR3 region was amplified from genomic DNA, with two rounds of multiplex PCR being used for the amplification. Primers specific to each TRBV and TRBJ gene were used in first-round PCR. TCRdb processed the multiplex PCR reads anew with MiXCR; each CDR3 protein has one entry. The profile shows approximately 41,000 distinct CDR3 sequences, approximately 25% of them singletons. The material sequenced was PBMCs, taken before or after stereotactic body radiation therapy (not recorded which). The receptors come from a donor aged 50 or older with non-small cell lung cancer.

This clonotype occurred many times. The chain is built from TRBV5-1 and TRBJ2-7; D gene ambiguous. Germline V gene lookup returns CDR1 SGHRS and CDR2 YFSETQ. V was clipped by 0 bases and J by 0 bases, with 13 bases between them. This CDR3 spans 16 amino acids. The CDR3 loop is CASSLAGGGSSYEQYF. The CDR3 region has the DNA TGCGCCAGCAGCTTGGCGGGCGGCGGATCCTCCTACGAGCAGTACTTC.

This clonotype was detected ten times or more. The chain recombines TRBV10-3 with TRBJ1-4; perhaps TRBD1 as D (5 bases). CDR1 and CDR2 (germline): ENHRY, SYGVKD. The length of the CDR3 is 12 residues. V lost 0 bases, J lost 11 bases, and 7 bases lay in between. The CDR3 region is CAISESGEKLFF. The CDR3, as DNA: TGTGCCATCAGTGAGTCGGGGGAGAAACTGTTTTTT.

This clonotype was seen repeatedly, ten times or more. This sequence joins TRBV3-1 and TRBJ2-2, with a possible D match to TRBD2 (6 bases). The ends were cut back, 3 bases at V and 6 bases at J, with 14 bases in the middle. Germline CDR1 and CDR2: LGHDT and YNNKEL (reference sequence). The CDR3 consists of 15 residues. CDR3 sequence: CASSHAEGEAGELFF. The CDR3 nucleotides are TGTGCCAGCAGCCATGCTGAAGGGGAGGCCGGGGAGCTGTTTTTT.

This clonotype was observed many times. The CDR3 protein is CASSQPRDRTQNTEAFF. For the CDR3, the DNA is TGCGCCAGCAGCCAACCCCGGGACAGGACACAGAACACTGAAGCTTTCTTT. The rearrangement links TRBV4-1 to TRBJ1-1, with 8 bases that match TRBD1. Germline CDR1 is MGHRA and CDR2 is YSYEKL. V gave up 2 bases and J gave up 1 base; unmatched junction bases: 9. This CDR3 has 17 amino acids.

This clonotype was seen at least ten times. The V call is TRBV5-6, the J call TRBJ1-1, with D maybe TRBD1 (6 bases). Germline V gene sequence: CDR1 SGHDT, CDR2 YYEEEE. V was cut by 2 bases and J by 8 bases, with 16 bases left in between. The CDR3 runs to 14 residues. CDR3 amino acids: CASSFRGHRPEAFF. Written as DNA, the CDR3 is TGTGCCAGCAGCTTCCGGGGACACCGACCGGAAGCTTTCTTT.

This CDR3 is CASSDAPRSGYTF. The CDR3, as DNA: TGTGCCAGTAGTGACGCACCTAGATCGGGCTACACCTTC. V is TRBV19 and J is TRBJ1-2; D gene ambiguous. The CDR3 totals 13 residues. Deletions cut 5 bases from V and 8 bases from J, with 15 bases between. Germline CDR1 is LNHDA and CDR2 is SQIVND (reference sequence).